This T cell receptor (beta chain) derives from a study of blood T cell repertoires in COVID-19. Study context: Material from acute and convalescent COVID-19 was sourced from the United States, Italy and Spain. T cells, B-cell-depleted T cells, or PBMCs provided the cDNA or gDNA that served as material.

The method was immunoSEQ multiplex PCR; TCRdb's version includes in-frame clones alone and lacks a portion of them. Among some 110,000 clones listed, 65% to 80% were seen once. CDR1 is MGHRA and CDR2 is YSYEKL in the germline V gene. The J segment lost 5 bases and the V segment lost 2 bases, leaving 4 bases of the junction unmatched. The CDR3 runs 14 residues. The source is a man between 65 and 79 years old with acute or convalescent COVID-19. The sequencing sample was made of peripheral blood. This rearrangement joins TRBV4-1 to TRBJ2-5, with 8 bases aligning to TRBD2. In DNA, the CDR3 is TGCGCCAGCAGCCAATTAGCGGGGTTGGAGACCCAGTACTTC. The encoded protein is CASSQLAGLETQYF.